This T cell receptor beta chain was captured in a study of cytomegalovirus exposure and HLA in healthy donors. Vbeta (60) and Jbeta (13) primers were used in the PCR. Per the original methods: The count from a later analysis was roughly 80 million unique TCR beta chains, roughly 11 million of them shared. The method was immunoSEQ multiplex PCR; TCRdb's version includes in-frame clones alone and lacks a portion of them. V and J calls plus clone size are reproduced from that table; the DNA served to infer D and trimming. This sample carries 110,000 or so clones, 67% of them seen once, and the ten largest clones take roughly 8.3%. Germline V gene data show CDR1 as KGHSH and CDR2 as LQKENI. The V and J ends lost 4 bases and 0 bases respectively, with 9 bases between them. This CDR3 comprises 15 residues. This clone came up once.

The sample consisted of PBMCs. The TCR sequence derives from a man aged 18 to 29 in good health and CMV-seropositive. The chain uses TRBV18 and TRBJ2-2, with a tentative D call TRBD1 (6 bases). DNA of the CDR3: TGTGCCAGCTCACGGGACAAATCGAACACCGGGGAGCTGTTTTTT. Its translation is CASSRDKSNTGELFF. The complete variable domain, with remaining parts taken from reference TRBV18 and TRBJ2-2, reads NAGVMQNPRHLVRRRGQEARLRCSPMKGHSHVYWYRQLPEEGLKFMVYLQKENIIDESGMPKERFSAEFPKEGPSILRIQQVVRGDSAAYFCASSRDKSNTGELFFGEGSRLTVL.